The 2 T cell receptor beta chains presented below share a single source sample, sequenced in a study of cytomegalovirus exposure and HLA in healthy donors. Primers included in the PCR were 60 Vbeta and 13 Jbeta primers. Sequencing used immunoSEQ multiplex PCR; TCRdb keeps in-frame clones, though not all of them. The profile shows over 85,000 clones, 70% to 80% of them singletons. Sequencing used PBMCs. The source is a female donor in good health and CMV-seronegative.

In its sample, this clone was seen a few times. The chain joins TRBV6-5 to TRBJ1-1, with D perhaps TRBD1 (6 bases). Looked up from germline, CDR1 is MNHEY and CDR2 is SVGAGI. V lost 3 bases and J lost 1, with 12 bases in between. CDR3 size: 15 residues. CDR3: CASSYFGGPNTEAFF. The CDR3 DNA is TGTGCCAGCAGTTATTTCGGGGGGCCGAACACTGAAGCTTTCTTT.

The chain links TRBV5-4 to TRBJ1-3, with TRBD1 matching 10 bases. The junction had 2 bases not matched to a gene; V was cut back by 0 bases and J by 2 bases. Germline CDR1 SGHNT, CDR2 YYREEE (reference sequence). This CDR3 spans 16 amino acids. CDR3 DNA sequence: TGTGCCAGCAGCTTGGGACAGGGGGCTGCTGGAAACACCATATATTTT. It is translated as CASSLGQGAAGNTIYF.